Sequencing of this T cell receptor (beta chain) was carried out in a study of identical twins. In this sample, this clonotype turned up a few times. The antigen remains undetermined. Trimming shortened V by 4 bases and J by 4 bases, and 14 bases separated the two germline ends. Germline CDR1 and CDR2: SEHNR and FQNEAQ (reference sequence). The CDR3 totals 15 residues. Every donor was a healthy Caucasian. Study-level points and caveats: Sharing of beta out-of-frame sequences by twins showed a weaker excess.

MiXCR, run by TCRdb on the 5' RACE reads, gives a single entry per CDR3 protein. The sample has about 570,000 distinct CDR3 sequences, over 8.5% seen once. The data also belong to a second study, concerning yellow fever vaccine responses in identical twins.

This TCR derives from a woman between 18 and 30 years old in good health. The sample consisted of PBMCs. The rearrangement links TRBV7-9 to TRBJ2-1; D unresolved. In nucleotides, the CDR3 is TGTGCCAGCAGCTCACCTCAGATGGATTACAATGAGCAGTTCTTC. Protein: CASSSPQMDYNEQFF.